Below, one T cell receptor beta chain is given with its context. Its antigen remains unknown. CDR3 length: 16 residues. Per germline, CDR1 SQVTM and CDR2 ANQGSEA. The V gene lost 0 bases and the J gene lost 3 bases, with 17 bases spanning the gap. This sample is part of a study of shared clonotypes between healthy human individuals. Study in general: Used for every donor were three CD4 naive, three CD4 memory, two CD8 naive and one CD8 memory plate.

Naive CD8 cells, CD45RO-negative and positively selected for CCR7, excluded terminally differentiated effector memory CD45RA+ cells. Method: immunoSEQ multiplex PCR; TCRdb's copy keeps in-frame clones and lacks some. Of hundreds of thousands of clones listed, about 96% are singletons. Study conclusions and caveats: The sharing of approximately 4.6% of naive CD4 clonotypes was seen across a few donors.

This TCR came from a woman in her 30s in good health. Source material: naive CD8+ T cells sorted from blood. The chain employs TRBV29-1 and TRBJ1-1, with a tentative D call TRBD1 (5 bases). CDR3 in DNA: TGCAGCGTTGAAGACGGTTTACAGGCACGAGACACTGAAGCTTTCTTT. Translated: CSVEDGLQARDTEAFF.